This TCR beta chain was sequenced in a study of blood T cells in healthy people across ages. About the research overall: In model experiments, template switching was able to capture about one barcoded beta molecule for every two T cells that were present.

Each donor gave roughly 9.8 milliliters of peripheral blood. General study points: Measured against age, TCR beta diversity per million T cells decreased in a roughly linear manner. With naive T cell percentage, TCR beta diversity showed a strong correlation.

Combining a sample-barcoded 5' primer with a J-beta primer mix, a second PCR ran for roughly 7 to 12 cycles. MiXCR, applied by TCRdb to the 5' RACE reads, yields one record per CDR3 protein. The data contain around 1.5 million distinct CDR3 sequences, roughly 30% of them singletons. On this clonotype itself: Its antigen remains unknown.

With V trimmed by 2 bases and J by 7 bases, 9 bases remained unmatched. The germline V gene has CDR1 SGHTA and CDR2 FQGNSA. There are 16 residues in the CDR3. The V and J genes are TRBV7-2 and TRBJ2-1; 9 bases are a match to TRBD2. Specimen: blood. The clonotype comes from a woman aged 25 to 39 in good health. DNA of the CDR3: TGTGCCAGCAGCTTAATCGGCGGGAGGGCTTGGAATGAGCAGTTCTTC. Its protein is CASSLIGGRAWNEQFF. The complete variable domain, with remaining parts taken from reference TRBV7-2 and TRBJ2-1, reads GAGVSQSPSNKVTEKGKDVELRCDPISGHTALYWYRQSLGQGLEFLIYFQGNSAPDKSGLPSDRFSAERTGGSVSTLTIQRTQQEDSAVYLCASSLIGGRAWNEQFFGPGTRLTVL.